The 27 T cell receptor beta chains below come from one sample, sequenced in a study of cytomegalovirus exposure and HLA in healthy donors. Primers included in the PCR were 60 Vbeta and 13 Jbeta primers. The method was immunoSEQ multiplex PCR; TCRdb's version includes in-frame clones alone and lacks a portion of them. The table records tens of thousands of clones, 63% of them present only once. The sample taken for sequencing was PBMCs. These receptors were collected from a woman aged 30 to 39 in good health and CMV-seronegative.

Here the CDR3 DNA reads TGTGCCAGCAGCTTACTGGGTCAAGGGAGCTACGAGCAGTACTTC. Translated, it gives CASSLLGQGSYEQYF. The J gene is TRBJ2-7, the V gene TRBV11-1, with a possible D match to TRBD2 (5 bases). The CDR3 extends over 15 amino acids. CDR1 is SGHAT, CDR2 FQDESV, per germline (reference sequence). Trimming left V 2 bases short and J 3 bases short, with 14 bases between.

V is TRBV28 and J is TRBJ2-2; TRBD2 matches 10 bases. Germline V gives CDR1 MDHEN, CDR2 SYDVKM. Unmatched junction bases numbered 8, after V lost 3 bases and J lost 7 bases. The CDR3 length is 16 residues. CDR3 DNA: TGTGCCAGCAGTTTGTCGGCTAGCGGGAGTCGCGGGGAGCTGTTTTTT. This gives the protein CASSLSASGSRGELFF.

The chain employs TRBV5-1 and TRBJ1-3; unclear D gene. The CDR3 is 14 residues long. V was pared by 0 bases and J by 1 base, with 5 bases between. The germline V gene has CDR1 SGHRS and CDR2 YFSETQ. The CDR3 nucleotides read TGCGCCAGCAGCTTGGACAATTCTGGAAACACCATATATTTT. This encodes CASSLDNSGNTIYF. The full variable domain, in which reference TRBV5-1 and TRBJ1-3 provide the parts outside the CDR3, is KAGVTQTPRYLIKTRGQQVTLSCSPISGHRSVSWYQQTPGQGLQFLFEYFSETQRNKGNFPGRFSGRQFSNSRSEMNVSTLELGDSALYLCASSLDNSGNTIYFGEGSWLTVV.

The V gene is TRBV5-6, the J gene TRBJ2-3; 11 bases line up with TRBD1. The V gene end was trimmed by 4 bases and the J gene end by 2 bases; junction bases not matched to a gene: 6. In germline, CDR1 is SGHDT, CDR2 YYEEEE. The CDR3 is 16 amino acids. The chain's CDR3 is CASSLRTGGFTDTQYF. In DNA, the CDR3 is TGTGCCAGCAGCCTTAGGACAGGGGGCTTCACAGATACGCAGTATTTT.

The chain employs TRBV18 and TRBJ1-1, with 7 bases matching TRBD1. Germline V gene data show CDR1 as KGHSH and CDR2 as LQKENI. Trimming cost V 2 bases and J 0 bases; bases outside gene matches: 12. CDR3 length: 18 amino acids. The CDR3 DNA reads TGTGCCAGCTCACCAAATCGGGCAGGGGGGTTAATGAACACTGAAGCTTTCTTT. This encodes CASSPNRAGGLMNTEAFF.

The V call is TRBV5-4, the J call TRBJ2-1, with 9 bases lining up with TRBD2. The V gene end was trimmed by 0 bases and the J gene end by 0 bases; junction bases not matched to a gene: 4. Germline assignment: CDR1 SGHNT and CDR2 YYREEE (reference sequence). CDR3 length equals 17 residues. CDR3 in DNA: TGTGCCAGCAGCTTGGGACTAGCGGCCAGCTCCTACAATGAGCAGTTCTTC. Translated: CASSLGLAASSYNEQFF.

This chain connects TRBV27 to TRBJ2-7; 10 nucleotides agree with TRBD1. V was pared by 2 bases and J by 1 base, with 5 bases of the junction left unmatched. This CDR3 has 16 amino acids. Germline values: CDR1 MNHEY, CDR2 SMNVEV (reference sequence). The CDR3 DNA reads as TGTGCCAGCAGTTTAAGGGGACAGGGGTCTTCCTACGAGCAGTACTTC. Translated, it gives CASSLRGQGSSYEQYF.

This sequence joins TRBV27 and TRBJ2-2; 12 bases match TRBD2. V gave up 7 bases and J gave up 7 bases; unmatched junction bases: 10. CDR3 size: 16 residues. The germline V gene has CDR1 MNHEY and CDR2 SMNVEV (reference sequence). As DNA, the CDR3 is TGTGCCAGCAACAAACTAGGACTAGCGGGGCACGGGGAGCTGTTTTTT. Residues: CASNKLGLAGHGELFF.

The chain employs TRBV9 and TRBJ1-1; TRBD1 matches 8 bases. The J segment lost 1 base and the V segment lost 4 bases, leaving 6 bases of the junction unmatched. The CDR3 contains 15 residues. Germline V CDR1 and CDR2: SGDLS, YYNGEE. CDR3 coding DNA: TGTGCCAGCAGCCCAGGGGGCTGGACGAACACTGAAGCTTTCTTT. It encodes CASSPGGWTNTEAFF. Full variable domain (remainder filled in from reference TRBV9 and TRBJ1-1): DSGVTQTPKHLITATGQRVTLRCSPRSGDLSVYWYQQSLDQGLQFLIQYYNGEERAKGNILERFSAQQFPDLHSELNLSSLELGDSALYFCASSPGGWTNTEAFFGQGTRLTVV.

The CDR3 bases are TGCGCCAGCAGCTTGGTCCCAGCCGAGGAGGAGCAGTACTTC. Translated, it gives CASSLVPAEEEQYF. The V gene is TRBV5-1, the J gene TRBJ2-7; no clear D gene. Trimming cost V 0 bases and J 7 bases, with 14 bases left between them. Germline V gene data show CDR1 as SGHRS and CDR2 as YFSETQ. CDR3 length: 14 residues.

This clone was counted only a few times. V and J are TRBV7-6 and TRBJ2-7, with 7 bases matching TRBD1. Germline CDR1 and CDR2: SGHVS and FNYEAQ. This CDR3 contains 15 residues. Germline trimming cut 0 bases from V and 2 bases from J; bases unmatched to any gene: 4. The CDR3 loop reads CASSLASGQAYEQYF. The CDR3 coding sequence is TGTGCCAGCAGCTTAGCTTCAGGACAGGCCTACGAGCAGTACTTC.

This chain joins TRBV7-8 and TRBJ1-2, with 7 nucleotides matching TRBD1. This CDR3 region has 16 residues. The V segment lost 1 base and the J segment 6 bases; nucleotides outside the gene matches: 11. CDR1 is SGHVS, CDR2 FQNEAQ, per germline. CDR3 nucleotide sequence: TGTGCCAGCAGCTTAGACGGTCTAGGGGGCTTACATGGCTACACCTTC. Residues: CASSLDGLGGLHGYTF.

The genes are TRBV28 and TRBJ2-7; D not certain. V lost 5 bases and J 2 bases, leaving 13 bases between the germline ends. Germline loops: CDR1 MDHEN, CDR2 SYDVKM. The CDR3 is 14 amino acids. CDR3 residues: CASSLPAAAYEQYF. The CDR3 DNA is TGTGCCAGCAGTCTCCCGGCGGCCGCCTACGAGCAGTACTTC.

The chain links TRBV6-6 to TRBJ1-5; D is unclear. This CDR3 contains 13 residues. Germline V gene data show CDR1 as MNHNY and CDR2 as SVGAGI (reference sequence). The V end was cut by 5 bases, the J end by 5 bases, with 10 bases between. CDR3 nucleotides: TGTGCCAGCAGTCCGGACTGGGATCAGCCCCAGCATTTT. Amino acids: CASSPDWDQPQHF.

The chain combines TRBV4-2 with TRBJ2-7; 14 bases agree with TRBD2. Germline CDR1 reads LGHNA; CDR2 reads YNFKEQ. J was trimmed by 1 base and V by 1 base; bases with no gene match: 9. The CDR3 sequence is 19 residues long. CDR3 DNA sequence: TGTGCCAGCAGCCAAGTCCCGACTAGCGGGAGGGCCAGGTCCTACGAGCAGTACTTC. Translation gives CASSQVPTSGRARSYEQYF.

This clone showed up just a few times. The chain is built from TRBV7-9 and TRBJ1-3; the D gene is possibly TRBD1 (6 bases). Germline V gives CDR1 SEHNR, CDR2 FQNEAQ (reference sequence). CDR3 length: 14 residues. V lost 5 bases and J lost 4, with 12 bases in between. Written as DNA, the CDR3 is TGTGCCAGCAGCATCTGGACAGCCGGAAACACCATATATTTT. Translation: CASSIWTAGNTIYF.

Details on this clone: Additional DNA sequences in this sample encode the identical CDR3. The V gene is TRBV5-1, the J gene TRBJ2-3; the match to TRBD1 covers 7 bases. CDR1 is SGHRS, CDR2 YFSETQ, per germline. Trimming at V came to 4 bases and at J to 8 bases, leaving 10 bases not matched to a gene. The CDR3 contains 14 residues. In nucleotides, the CDR3 is TGCGCCAGCAGCCCGACAACAGACAGGGTTACGCAGTATTTT. This codes for CASSPTTDRVTQYF.

The rearrangement links TRBV29-1 to TRBJ1-1, with D maybe TRBD1 (5 bases). The CDR3 consists of 14 residues. Germline assignment: CDR1 SQVTM and CDR2 ANQGSEA. V was trimmed by 5 bases and J by 0 bases, leaving 13 bases between them. CDR3 in amino acids: CSVTEGSMNTEAFF. DNA of the CDR3: TGCAGCGTTACGGAGGGGAGCATGAACACTGAAGCTTTCTTT.

The rearrangement links TRBV5-4 to TRBJ1-4; a possible D gene is TRBD1 (6 bases). Germline CDR1 is SGHNT and CDR2 is YYREEE (reference sequence). V lost 4 bases and J 0 bases, leaving 19 bases between the germline ends. This CDR3 has 18 amino acids. The CDR3 DNA reads TGTGCCAGCAGCAAAAAGCTAACAGGGTTCCCAACTAATGAAAAACTGTTTTTT. Protein: CASSKKLTGFPTNEKLFF.

The chain's CDR3 is CASSLGQGKGTGELFF. The CDR3 nucleotides are TGTGCCAGCAGCTTAGGTCAGGGGAAGGGCACCGGGGAGCTGTTTTTT. This sequence joins TRBV11-2 and TRBJ2-2; D is possibly TRBD1 (6 bases). CDR1 and CDR2 (germline): SGHAT, FQNNGV. The CDR3 is 16 amino acids. V was clipped by 1 base and J by 4 bases, with 13 bases between them. Complete variable domain (other parts from reference TRBV11-2 and TRBJ2-2): EAGVAQSPRYKIIEKRQSVAFWCNPISGHATLYWYQQILGQGPKLLIQFQNNGVVDDSQLPKDRFSAERLKGVDSTLKIQPAKLEDSAVYLCASSLGQGKGTGELFFGEGSRLTVL.

This rearrangement joins TRBV27 to TRBJ2-7; 12 positions match TRBD2. After removal of 3 bases from V and 4 bases from J, the junction contained 4 bases not matched to a gene. CDR3 length: 15 residues. In germline, CDR1 is MNHEY, CDR2 SMNVEV (reference sequence). CDR3 sequence reads: CASSFGTSGPYEQYF. The DNA for the CDR3 is TGTGCCAGCAGTTTTGGGACTAGCGGGCCTTACGAGCAGTACTTC.

The rearrangement uses TRBV5-8 and TRBJ2-7, with D unclear. With 1 base removed from V and 2 bases from J, the gap between germline ends came to 7 bases. Germline V gene lookup returns CDR1 SGHTS and CDR2 YDEGEE. The CDR3 extends over 13 amino acids. CDR3 DNA sequence: TGTGCCAGCAGCTTGAACAGCCCCTACGAGCAGTACTTC. This translates into CASSLNSPYEQYF.

V usage is TRBV7-9 and J usage is TRBJ2-1, with TRBD1 matching 7 bases. This CDR3 contains 15 residues. Germline V gene data show CDR1 as SEHNR and CDR2 as FQNEAQ (reference sequence). The V segment lost 6 bases and the J segment 6 bases; nucleotides outside the gene matches: 11. In DNA form, the CDR3 reads TGTGCCAGCAGATATGGGACAGATGCACCCAATGAGCAGTTCTTC. Encoded protein: CASRYGTDAPNEQFF.

This chain connects TRBV5-1 to TRBJ2-3; D perhaps matches TRBD1 (6 bases). The CDR3 is 14 amino acids. CDR1 SGHRS and CDR2 YFSETQ come from the germline V gene. V dropped 4 bases and J dropped 1 base, with 10 bases sitting between them. The DNA of the CDR3 is TGCGCCAGCAGCCTTAACAGGGGCACAGATACGCAGTATTTT. It translates to CASSLNRGTDTQYF.

A note on this clone: An end of the junction does not agree with germline; a read error may underlie this. The sample contains more than one DNA sequence encoding this CDR3. This sequence joins TRBV7-9 and TRBJ2-4, with a tentative D call TRBD1 (6 bases). Germline V gene data show CDR1 as SEHNR and CDR2 as FQNEAQ (reference sequence). The CDR3 totals 14 residues. The CDR3 protein is CASSVAGVRNIQYF. The CDR3 nucleotides are TGTGCCAGCAGCGTAGCAGGGGTAAGGAACATTCAATACTTC. The variable domain in full, with the rest retrieved from reference TRBV7-9 and TRBJ2-4, is DTGVSQNPRHKITKRGQNVTFRCDPISEHNRLYWYRQTLGQGPEFLTYFQNEAQLEKSRLLSDRFSAERPKGSFSTLEIQRTEQGDSAMYLCASSVAGVRNIQYFGAGTRLSVL.

The gene calls are TRBV30 and TRBJ1-5; 9 positions match TRBD1. V trimming: 3 bases; J trimming: 5 bases; junction bases outside the gene matches: 11. The CDR3 extends over 16 amino acids. Germline values: CDR1 GTSNPN, CDR2 SVGIG (reference sequence). CDR3 nucleotide sequence: TGTGCCTGGAGGTTTACCCGGGACAGGGATTATCAGCCCCAGCATTTT. Translating it yields CAWRFTRDRDYQPQHF. The whole variable domain, remainder taken from reference TRBV30 and TRBJ1-5, is SQTIHQWPATLVQPVGSPLSLECTVEGTSNPNLYWYRQAAGRGLQLLFYSVGIGQISSEVPQNLSASRPQDRQFILSSKKLLLSDSGFYLCAWRFTRDRDYQPQHFGDGTRLSIL.

This sequence joins TRBV29-1 and TRBJ1-5; 7 bases match TRBD1. J gave up 7 bases and V 5 bases, and 8 bases lay outside the gene matches. The V gene's germline CDR1 is SQVTM and CDR2 ANQGSEA. The CDR3 consists of 13 residues. DNA for the CDR3: TGCAGCGTTAGAGAAACAGGGGACCAGCCCCAGCATTTT. Its protein is CSVRETGDQPQHF.